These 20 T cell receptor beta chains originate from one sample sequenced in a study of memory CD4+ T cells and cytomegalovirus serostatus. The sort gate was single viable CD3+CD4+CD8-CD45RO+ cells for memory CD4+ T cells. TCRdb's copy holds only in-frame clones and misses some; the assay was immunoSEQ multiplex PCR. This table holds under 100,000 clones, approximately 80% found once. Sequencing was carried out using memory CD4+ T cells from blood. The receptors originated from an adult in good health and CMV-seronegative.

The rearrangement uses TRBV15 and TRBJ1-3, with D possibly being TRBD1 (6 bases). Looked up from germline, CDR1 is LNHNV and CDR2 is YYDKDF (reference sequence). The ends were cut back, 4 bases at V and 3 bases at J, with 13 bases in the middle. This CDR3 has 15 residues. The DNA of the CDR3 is TGTGCCACCAGCACAGATACAGGGCTTGGAAACACCATATATTTT. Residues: CATSTDTGLGNTIYF.

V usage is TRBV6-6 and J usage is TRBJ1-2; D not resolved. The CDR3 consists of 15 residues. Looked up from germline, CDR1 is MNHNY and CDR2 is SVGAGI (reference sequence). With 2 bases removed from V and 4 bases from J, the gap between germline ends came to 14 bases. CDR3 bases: TGTGCCAGCAGTTACAACCCAACCAACGCCTATGGCTACACCTTC. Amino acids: CASSYNPTNAYGYTF.

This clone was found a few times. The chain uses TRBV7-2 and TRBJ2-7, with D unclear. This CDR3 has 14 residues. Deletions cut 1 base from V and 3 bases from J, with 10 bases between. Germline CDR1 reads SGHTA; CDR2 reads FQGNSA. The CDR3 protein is CASSLEAQVYEQYF. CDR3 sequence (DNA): TGTGCCAGCAGCTTAGAAGCCCAGGTCTACGAGCAGTACTTC.

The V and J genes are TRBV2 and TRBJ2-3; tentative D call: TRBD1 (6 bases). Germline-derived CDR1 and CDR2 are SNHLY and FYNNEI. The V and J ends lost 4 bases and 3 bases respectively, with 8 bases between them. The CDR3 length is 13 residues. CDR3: CASSGQVTDTQYF. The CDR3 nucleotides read TGTGCCAGCAGTGGACAGGTTACAGATACGCAGTATTTT.

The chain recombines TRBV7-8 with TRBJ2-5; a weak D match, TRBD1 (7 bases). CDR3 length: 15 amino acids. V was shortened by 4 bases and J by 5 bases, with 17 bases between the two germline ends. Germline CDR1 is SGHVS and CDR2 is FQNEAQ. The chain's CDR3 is CASSSYSTGRETQYF. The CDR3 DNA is TGTGCCAGCAGCTCCTACTCGACAGGGAGGGAGACCCAGTACTTC.

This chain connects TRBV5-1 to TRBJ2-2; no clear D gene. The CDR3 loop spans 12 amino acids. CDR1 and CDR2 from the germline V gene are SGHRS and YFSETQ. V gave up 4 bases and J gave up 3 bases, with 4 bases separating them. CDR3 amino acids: CASSKDTGELFF. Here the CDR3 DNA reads TGCGCCAGCAGCAAGGACACCGGGGAGCTGTTTTTT.

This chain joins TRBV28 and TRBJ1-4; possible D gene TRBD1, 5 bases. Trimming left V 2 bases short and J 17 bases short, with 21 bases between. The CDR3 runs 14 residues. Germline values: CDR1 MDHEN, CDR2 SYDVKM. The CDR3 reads CASSLDLSGHRVFF. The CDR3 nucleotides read TGTGCCAGCAGTTTAGACTTATCAGGGCACCGGGTTTTTTTT.

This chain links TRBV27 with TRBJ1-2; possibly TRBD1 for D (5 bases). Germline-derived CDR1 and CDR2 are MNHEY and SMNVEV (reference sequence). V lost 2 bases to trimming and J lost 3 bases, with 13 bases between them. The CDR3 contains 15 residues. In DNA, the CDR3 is TGTGCCAGCAGTTTACAGGGCGTCACGCACTATGGCTACACCTTC. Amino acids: CASSLQGVTHYGYTF.

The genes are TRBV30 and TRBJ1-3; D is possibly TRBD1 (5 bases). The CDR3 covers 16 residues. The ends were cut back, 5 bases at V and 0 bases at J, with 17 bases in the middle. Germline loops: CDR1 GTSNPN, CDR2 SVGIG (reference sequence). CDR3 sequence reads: CAWETGALISGNTIYF. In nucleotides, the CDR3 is TGTGCCTGGGAGACCGGGGCCTTAATCTCTGGAAACACCATATATTTT.

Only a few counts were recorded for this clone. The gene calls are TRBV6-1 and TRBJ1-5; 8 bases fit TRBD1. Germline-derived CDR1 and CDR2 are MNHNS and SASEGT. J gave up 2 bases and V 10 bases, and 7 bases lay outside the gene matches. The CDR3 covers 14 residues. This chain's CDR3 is CATWTGRGNQPQHF. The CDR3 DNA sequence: TGTGCCACCTGGACAGGGCGAGGCAATCAGCCCCAGCATTTT.

The CDR3 reads CAWSVQTSAQPQHF. The CDR3 DNA reads TGTGCCTGGAGTGTACAAACAAGCGCCCAGCCCCAGCATTTT. The chain uses TRBV30 and TRBJ1-5; D is undetermined. V was cut by 0 bases and J by 7 bases, with 13 bases left in between. The CDR3 length is 14 residues. Germline values: CDR1 GTSNPN, CDR2 SVGIG (reference sequence).

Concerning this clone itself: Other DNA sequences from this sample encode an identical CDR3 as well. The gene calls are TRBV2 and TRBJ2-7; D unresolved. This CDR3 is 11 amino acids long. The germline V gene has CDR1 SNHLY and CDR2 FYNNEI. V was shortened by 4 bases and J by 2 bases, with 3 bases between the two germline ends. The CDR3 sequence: CASSGTYEQYF. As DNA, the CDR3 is TGTGCCAGCAGTGGTACCTACGAGCAGTACTTC.

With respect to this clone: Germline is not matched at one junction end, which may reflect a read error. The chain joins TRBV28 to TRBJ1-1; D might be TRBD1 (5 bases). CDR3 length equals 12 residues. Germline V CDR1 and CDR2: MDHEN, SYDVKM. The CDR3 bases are TGTGCCAGCAGCACCCAAACGGGGACGCGGGACTTT. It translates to CASSTQTGTRDF.

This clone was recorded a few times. The CDR3 loop is CASSLALARGADTQYF. The CDR3 nucleotides are TGCGCCAGCAGCTTGGCCTTAGCCAGGGGTGCAGATACGCAGTATTTT. This rearrangement joins TRBV5-1 to TRBJ2-3; D might be TRBD1 (6 bases). V gave up 0 bases and J gave up 4 bases, with 15 bases separating them. This CDR3 has 16 amino acids. The germline gives CDR1 SGHRS, CDR2 YFSETQ.

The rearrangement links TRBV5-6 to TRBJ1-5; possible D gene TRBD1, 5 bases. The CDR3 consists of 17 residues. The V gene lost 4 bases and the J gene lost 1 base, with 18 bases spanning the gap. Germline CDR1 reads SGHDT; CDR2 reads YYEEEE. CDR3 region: CASSLQFRGESNQPQHF. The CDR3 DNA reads TGTGCCAGCAGCCTGCAATTCCGGGGGGAGAGCAATCAGCCCCAGCATTTT.

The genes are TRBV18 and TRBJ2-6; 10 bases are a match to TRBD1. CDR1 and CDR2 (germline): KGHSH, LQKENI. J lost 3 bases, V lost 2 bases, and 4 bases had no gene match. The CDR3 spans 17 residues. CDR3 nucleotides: TGTGCCAGCTCACCAGGGACAGGGGTGATTGGGGCCAACGTCCTGACTTTC. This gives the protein CASSPGTGVIGANVLTF.

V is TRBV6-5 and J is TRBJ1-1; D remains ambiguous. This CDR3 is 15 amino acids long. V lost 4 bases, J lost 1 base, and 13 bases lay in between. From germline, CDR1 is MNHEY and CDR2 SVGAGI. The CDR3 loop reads CASSSLPPTNTEAFF. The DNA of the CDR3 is TGTGCCAGCAGTTCCCTACCCCCCACGAACACTGAAGCTTTCTTT.

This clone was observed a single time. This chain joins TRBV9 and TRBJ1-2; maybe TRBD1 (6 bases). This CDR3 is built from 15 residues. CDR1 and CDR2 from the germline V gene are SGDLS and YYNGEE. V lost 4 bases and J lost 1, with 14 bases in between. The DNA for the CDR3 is TGTGCCAGCAGCCCCGCGGGACACCTTAACTATGGCTACACCTTC. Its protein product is CASSPAGHLNYGYTF.

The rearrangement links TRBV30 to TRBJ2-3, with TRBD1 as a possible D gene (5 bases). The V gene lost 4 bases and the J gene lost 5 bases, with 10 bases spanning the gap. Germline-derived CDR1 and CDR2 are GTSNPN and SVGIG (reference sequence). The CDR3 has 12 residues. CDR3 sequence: CAWTSGRDTQYF. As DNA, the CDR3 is TGTGCCTGGACGTCAGGGCGAGATACGCAGTATTTT.

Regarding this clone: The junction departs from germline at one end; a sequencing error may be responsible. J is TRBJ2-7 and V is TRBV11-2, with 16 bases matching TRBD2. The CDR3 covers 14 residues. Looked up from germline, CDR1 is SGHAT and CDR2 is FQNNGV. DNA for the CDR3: TGTGCCAGCAGCCTGGGACTAGCGGGGGGGAATCGGGACTTC. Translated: CASSLGLAGGNRDF.